These 9 T cell receptor beta chains were all obtained from the same sample, sequenced in a study of T cell responses to AZD1222 COVID-19 vaccine. Clones were read by immunoSEQ multiplex PCR, and TCRdb kept only the in-frame ones, dropping some. Among under 150,000 clones listed, approximately 90% were seen once. Material: peripheral blood, obtained on day 0 of AZD1222 vaccination. These receptors were collected from an adult in good health.

The genes are TRBV5-1 and TRBJ2-3; D is uncertain. The CDR3 spans 13 residues. Germline values: CDR1 SGHRS, CDR2 YFSETQ. Trimming took 4 bases from V and 5 from J, leaving 11 bases between them. CDR3 in amino acids: CASSPRVGDTQYF. CDR3 in DNA: TGCGCCAGCAGCCCCCGAGTGGGAGATACGCAGTATTTT.

The chain couples TRBV4-3 to TRBJ2-7; possible D gene TRBD2, 5 bases. The CDR3 consists of 15 residues. Deletions cut 0 bases from V and 3 bases from J, with 12 bases between. The germline gives CDR1 LGHNA, CDR2 YSLEER. The DNA for the CDR3 is TGCGCCAGCAGCCAAGAAGAGGACTTAAACTACGAGCAGTACTTC. It translates to CASSQEEDLNYEQYF.

J is TRBJ2-5 and V is TRBV24-1, with TRBD2 as a possible D gene (6 bases). Germline V gene lookup returns CDR1 KGHDR and CDR2 SFDVKD. CDR3 length equals 15 residues. The V end lost 8 bases, the J end lost 1 base, and 16 bases lay between the germline ends. CDR3 amino acids: CATNHKAGSQETQYF. The CDR3, as DNA: TGTGCCACCAATCATAAGGCGGGAAGCCAAGAGACCCAGTACTTC.

The V gene is TRBV18, the J gene TRBJ1-4; 9 nucleotides agree with TRBD1. Germline V gives CDR1 KGHSH, CDR2 LQKENI. There are 15 residues in the CDR3. Trimming took 3 bases from V and 7 from J; bases not matched to a gene: 6. The CDR3 DNA is TGTGCCAGCTCACCTTCCGGGACAGGGACTGAAAAACTGTTTTTT. As protein: CASSPSGTGTEKLFF.

J is TRBJ2-3 and V is TRBV30; unclear D gene. The V and J ends lost 2 bases and 1 base respectively, with 10 bases between them. Germline V CDR1 and CDR2: GTSNPN, SVGIG (reference sequence). The CDR3 is made up of 14 amino acids. The CDR3 DNA reads as TGTGCCTGGAGTCATAAGGGCGGCACAGATACGCAGTATTTT. Translated, it gives CAWSHKGGTDTQYF. The entire variable domain, with the rest obtained from reference TRBV30 and TRBJ2-3, is as follows: SQTIHQWPATLVQPVGSPLSLECTVEGTSNPNLYWYRQAAGRGLQLLFYSVGIGQISSEVPQNLSASRPQDRQFILSSKKLLLSDSGFYLCAWSHKGGTDTQYFGPGTRLTVL.

This sequence joins TRBV2 and TRBJ2-5, with 9 bases aligning to TRBD1. V lost 5 bases, J lost 3 bases, and 4 bases stayed unmatched. From germline, CDR1 is SNHLY and CDR2 FYNNEI. The CDR3 loop spans 14 amino acids. CDR3 sequence reads: CASSLGTGKETQYF. CDR3 bases: TGTGCCAGCAGTCTAGGGACAGGGAAAGAGACCCAGTACTTC.

The chain joins TRBV10-2 to TRBJ1-5; no reliable D call. CDR3 size: 15 residues. V lost 0 bases, J lost 7 bases, and 13 bases lay in between. CDR1 and CDR2 from the germline V gene are WSHSY and SAAADI. The CDR3 DNA is TGCGCCAGCAGTGAGTCGAATAGGGTTGGGCAGCCCCAGCATTTT. Translation gives CASSESNRVGQPQHF.

This chain uses TRBV10-2 with TRBJ2-3, with 16 bases fitting TRBD2. The CDR3 contains 15 residues. Losses at the gene ends were 10 bases for V and 2 bases for J; bases not matched to a gene: 3. CDR1 and CDR2 from the germline V gene are WSHSY and SAAADI. Written as DNA, the CDR3 is TGCGCCACAGGGACTAGCGGGGGGGCCACAGATACGCAGTATTTT. As protein: CATGTSGGATDTQYF.

This clone was seen just once. This same CDR3 is encoded by further DNA sequences in the sample. This chain joins TRBV27 and TRBJ2-7; perhaps D is TRBD1 or TRBD2 (6 bases each). Germline values: CDR1 MNHEY, CDR2 SMNVEV (reference sequence). With 6 bases removed from V and 2 bases from J, the gap between germline ends came to 20 bases. CDR3 length: 16 amino acids. The CDR3 DNA follows: TGTGCCAGCAGAAGCCGGGGGCCCCCAGGGGCCTACGAGCAGTACTTC. This codes for CASRSRGPPGAYEQYF.